This is a list of T cell receptor beta chains from one sample in a study of blood T cell repertoires in COVID-19. Clones were read by immunoSEQ multiplex PCR, and TCRdb kept only the in-frame ones, dropping some. Of about 70,000 clones in the sample, more than 75% are singletons; the top ten hold 11%. The sequencing input was peripheral blood. The receptors come from a woman between 18 and 29 years old with acute or convalescent COVID-19. CDR3s include the opening cysteine and the closing phenylalanine or tryptophan. D genes are given only for firm matches. The size field is filled for only some rows; it gives once, few, many or a size class.

TRBV27	TRBD2	TRBJ2-1	.	CASSLLGTSGMVNEQFF	TGTGCCAGCAGTTTACTCGGGACTAGCGGGATGGTCAATGAGCAGTTCTTC
TRBV7-9	TRBD1	TRBJ1-1	.	CASSLGTGLVTEAFF	TGTGCCAGCAGCTTAGGGACAGGTTTGGTCACTGAAGCTTTCTTT
TRBV2	.	TRBJ2-7	.	CASSVGGSYEQYF	TGTGCCAGCAGTGTGGGGGGATCCTACGAGCAGTACTTC
TRBV19	TRBD1	TRBJ2-7	.	CASSRGQGAYEQYF	TGTGCCAGTAGTCGGGGACAGGGAGCCTACGAGCAGTACTTC
TRBV28	.	TRBJ1-1	.	CASRPHHYMNTEAFF	TGTGCCAGCAGACCACACCACTACATGAACACTGAAGCTTTCTTT
TRBV6-5	.	TRBJ2-7	.	CASSSNAHRYEQYF	TGTGCCAGCAGTAGTAACGCGCACCGCTACGAGCAGTACTTC
TRBV6-5	.	TRBJ1-3	once	CASRPFLISGNTIYF	TGTGCCAGCAGACCCTTCCTAATCTCTGGAAACACCATATATTTT
TRBV6-2/TRBV6-3	TRBD1	TRBJ2-5	.	CASSSGGPQNQETQYF	TGTGCCAGCAGTTCAGGGGGTCCGCAAAATCAAGAGACCCAGTACTTC
TRBV5-8	.	TRBJ2-7	.	CASSFNVGLEQYF	TGTGCCAGCAGCTTCAACGTTGGACTCGAGCAGTACTTC
TRBV6-6	.	TRBJ1-6	once	CASSYSQKSGSPLHF	TGTGCCAGCAGTTACTCCCAGAAGTCGGGGTCACCCCTCCACTTT
TRBV12-3/TRBV12-4	TRBD2	TRBJ2-5	.	CASSWAGGETQYF	TGTGCCAGCAGTTGGGCGGGAGGAGAGACCCAGTACTTC
TRBV7-8	TRBD1	TRBJ1-4	.	CASSNHRDRVEKLFF	TGTGCCAGCAGCAACCACCGGGACAGGGTTGAAAAACTGTTTTTT
TRBV7-8	.	TRBJ1-5	.	CASSLNGQGFGQPQHF	TGTGCCAGCAGCTTAAATGGGCAGGGGTTCGGGCAGCCCCAGCATTTT
TRBV7-2	.	TRBJ1-3	.	CASSLGVSGNTIYF	TGTGCCAGCAGCTTAGGCGTTTCTGGAAACACCATATATTTT
TRBV7-2	.	TRBJ2-1	.	CASSSTRDFGFVNEQFF	TGTGCCAGCAGCTCAACGCGGGACTTCGGGTTCGTTAATGAGCAGTTCTTC
TRBV6-2/TRBV6-3	TRBD1	TRBJ2-3	.	CASSAATGGFTDTQYF	TGTGCCAGCAGTGCCGCGACAGGGGGGTTTACAGATACGCAGTATTTT
TRBV9	.	TRBJ2-2	.	CASSPGTSNTGELFF	TGTGCCAGCAGCCCCGGGACTTCGAACACCGGGGAGCTGTTTTTT
TRBV19	.	TRBJ1-1	.	CASSTHTNTEAFF	TGTGCCAGTAGTACACACACGAACACTGAAGCTTTCTTT
TRBV19	.	TRBJ1-1	.	CASSDTGFVPPEAFF	TGTGCCAGTAGCGATACAGGGTTCGTCCCGCCTGAAGCTTTCTTT
TRBV27	.	TRBJ1-6	.	CASSLSIQGRNSPLHF	TGTGCCAGCAGTTTATCTATACAGGGACGAAATTCACCCCTCCACTTT
TRBV30	.	TRBJ1-3	.	CAWSTGGNTIYF	TGTGCCTGGAGTACTGGTGGAAACACCATATATTTT
TRBV7-6	TRBD1	TRBJ1-4	.	CASSLSWTGDEKLFF	TGTGCCAGCAGCTTATCCTGGACAGGGGATGAAAAACTGTTTTTT
TRBV3-1/TRBV3-2	TRBD2	TRBJ2-3	.	CASSQRFEGLHTDTQYF	TGTGCCAGCAGCCAAAGGTTTGAGGGACTACACACAGATACGCAGTATTTT
TRBV12-3/TRBV12-4	.	TRBJ1-4	.	CASSRGGRGKLFF	TGTGCCAGCAGTAGGGGCGGGAGGGGAAAACTGTTTTTT
TRBV14	.	TRBJ2-4	once	CASSQGGGNIQYF	TGTGCCAGCAGCCAAGGTGGGGGGAACATTCAGTACTTC
TRBV25-1	.	TRBJ2-3	.	CASSEEAYSTDTQYF	TGTGCCAGCAGTGAAGAGGCATACAGCACAGATACGCAGTATTTT
TRBV6-5	.	TRBJ1-1	.	CASSYSSRGQTEAFF	TGTGCCAGCAGTTACTCGTCCAGGGGCCAAACTGAAGCTTTCTTT